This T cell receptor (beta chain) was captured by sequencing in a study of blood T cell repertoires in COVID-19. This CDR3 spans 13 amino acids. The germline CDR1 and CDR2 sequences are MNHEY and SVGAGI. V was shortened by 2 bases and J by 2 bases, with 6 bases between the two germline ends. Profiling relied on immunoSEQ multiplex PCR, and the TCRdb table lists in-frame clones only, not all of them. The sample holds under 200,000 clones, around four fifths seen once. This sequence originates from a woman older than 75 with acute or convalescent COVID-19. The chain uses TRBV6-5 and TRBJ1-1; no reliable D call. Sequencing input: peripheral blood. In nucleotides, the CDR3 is TGTGCCAGCAGTTACCGGGTCAACACTGAAGCTTTCTTT. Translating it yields CASSYRVNTEAFF.